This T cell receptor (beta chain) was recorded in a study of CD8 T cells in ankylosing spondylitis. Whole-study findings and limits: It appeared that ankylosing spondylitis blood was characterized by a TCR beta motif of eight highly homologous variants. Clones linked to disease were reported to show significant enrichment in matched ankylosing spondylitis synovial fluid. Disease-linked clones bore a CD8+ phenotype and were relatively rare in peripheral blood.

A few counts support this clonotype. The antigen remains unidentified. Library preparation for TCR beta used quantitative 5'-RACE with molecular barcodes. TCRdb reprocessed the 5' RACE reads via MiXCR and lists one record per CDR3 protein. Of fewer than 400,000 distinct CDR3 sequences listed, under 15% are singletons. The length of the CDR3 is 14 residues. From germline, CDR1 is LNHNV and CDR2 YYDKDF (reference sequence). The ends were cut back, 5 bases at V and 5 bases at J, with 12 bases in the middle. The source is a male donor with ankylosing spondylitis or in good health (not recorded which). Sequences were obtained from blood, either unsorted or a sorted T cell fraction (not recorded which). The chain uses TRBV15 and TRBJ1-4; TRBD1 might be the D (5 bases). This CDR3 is CATSERGRNEKLFF. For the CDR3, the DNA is TGTGCCACCAGCGAACGGGGACGCAATGAAAAACTGTTTTTT.